This T cell receptor (beta chain) is from a study of T cell clonotyping in hematopoietic cell transplantation. Findings of the study overall: Recipient TCR diversity dropped after transplant; expanded clonotypes rose from day 30 to 180. No sorting was done, leaving CD4 and CD8 contributions mixed.

Repertoires were generated with immunoSEQ multiplex PCR, while TCRdb's copy carries only in-frame clones and drops some. The table includes about 8,400 clones, roughly nine tenths detected once. For this clone: What it binds is not known.

The CDR3 consists of 13 residues. V was cut by 3 bases and J by 0 bases, with 5 bases left in between. Looked up from germline, CDR1 is KGHSH and CDR2 is LQKENI. The V and J genes are TRBV18 and TRBJ2-5, with D uncertain. This receptor was identified in a male patient aged 55 to 69 who had an allogeneic stem cell transplant from a related donor, so the T cells may come from the graft donor. Some clones in this sample may be carry-over from other donors' samples. The sample consisted of peripheral blood mononuclear cells, taken at the time of graft-versus-host disease after allogeneic stem cell transplant. Here the CDR3 DNA reads TGTGCCAGCTCACCTAGGTACCAAGAGACCCAGTACTTC. The encoded protein is CASSPRYQETQYF.